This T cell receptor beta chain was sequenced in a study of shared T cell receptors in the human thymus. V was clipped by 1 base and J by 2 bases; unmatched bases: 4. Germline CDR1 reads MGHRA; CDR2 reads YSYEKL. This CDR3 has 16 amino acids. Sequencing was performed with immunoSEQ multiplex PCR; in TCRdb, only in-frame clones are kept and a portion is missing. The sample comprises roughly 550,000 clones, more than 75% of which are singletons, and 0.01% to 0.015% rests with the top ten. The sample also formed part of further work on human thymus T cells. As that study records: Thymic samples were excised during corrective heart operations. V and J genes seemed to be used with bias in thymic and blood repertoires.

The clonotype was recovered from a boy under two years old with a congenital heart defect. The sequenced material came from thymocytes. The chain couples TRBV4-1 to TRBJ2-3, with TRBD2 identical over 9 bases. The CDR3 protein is CASSQVLAGLTDTQYF. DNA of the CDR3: TGCGCCAGCAGCCAAGTGCTAGCGGGACTCACAGATACGCAGTATTTT.